This TCR beta chain was documented in a study of Ad26.COV2.S vaccination and SARS-CoV-2 variants. Sequencing used immunoSEQ multiplex PCR; TCRdb keeps in-frame clones, though not all of them. The top ten clones hold about 4.6% of a sample with roughly 350,000 clones, about 89% of them seen once. The CDR3 covers 13 residues. Germline assignment: CDR1 SGHRS and CDR2 YFSETQ. V shed 1 base and J shed 5 bases, with 10 bases lying between them. Study-wide results and caveats: Analyses of TCR breadth and depth may have underestimated total T cell responses. Spike-specific CD8+ and CD4+ T cell responses reportedly showed substantial breadth after vaccination. For non-spike TCRs, breadth in vaccine recipients resembled that in placebo recipients.

This clone was observed a single time. Antigen unknown. Treatment meaning: 15 to 20 received Ad26.COV2.S at low or high dose, single or two shots; roughly five received placebo; per-sample allocation not given. Samples came from day 63 after the first vaccine or placebo injection. Ad26.COV2.S expressed prefusion-stabilized spike from the original Wuhan strain. This clonotype originated in a person between 18 and 59 years old who received the Ad26.COV2.S COVID-19 vaccine or a placebo. This sequence joins TRBV5-1 and TRBJ2-7; D may correspond to TRBD1 or TRBD2 (6 bases each). The material sequenced was peripheral blood, taken in a trial of Ad26.COV2.S vaccine versus placebo. The CDR3 coding sequence is TGCGCCAGCAGCTTGAGGGGGGCGAACGAGCAGTACTTC. The encoded protein is CASSLRGANEQYF.